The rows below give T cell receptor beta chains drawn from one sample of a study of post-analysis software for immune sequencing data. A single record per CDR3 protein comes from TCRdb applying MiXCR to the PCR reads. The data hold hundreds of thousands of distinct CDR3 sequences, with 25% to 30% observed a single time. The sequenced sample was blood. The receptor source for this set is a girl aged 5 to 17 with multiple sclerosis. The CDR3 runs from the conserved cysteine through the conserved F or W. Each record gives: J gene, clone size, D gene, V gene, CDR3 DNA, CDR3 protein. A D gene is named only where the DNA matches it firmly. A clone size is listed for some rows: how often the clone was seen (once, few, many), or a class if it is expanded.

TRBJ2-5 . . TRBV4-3 TGCGCCAGCAGCCGAGTGACGGCTCCACAAGAGACCCAGTACTTC CASSRVTAPQETQYF
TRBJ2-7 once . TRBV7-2 TGTGCCGGCAGCTTAACCCGGAACGGGGGCTACGAGCAGTACTTC CAGSLTRNGGYEQYF
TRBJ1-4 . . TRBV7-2 TGTGCCAGCAGCTTACGGTCCAGGGGAAACGAAAAACTGTTTTTT CASSLRSRGNEKLFF
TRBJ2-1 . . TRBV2 TGTGCCAGCAGGGAATATTATGGGCGCAATGAGCAGTTCTTC CASREYYGRNEQFF
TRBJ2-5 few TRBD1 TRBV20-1 TGCAGTGGGGACAGCCAAGAGACCCAGTACTTC CSGDSQETQYF
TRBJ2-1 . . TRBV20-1 TGCAGTGCTAGAAACGAACCAGAGCAGTTCTTC CSARNEPEQFF
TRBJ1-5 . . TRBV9 TGTGCCAGCAGCGTAGGGGTCAGGGAGGATCAGCCCCAGCATTTT CASSVGVREDQPQHF
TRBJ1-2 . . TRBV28 TGTGCCAGCAGTTTCCCTCCAGGGGACTATGGCTACACCTTC CASSFPPGDYGYTF
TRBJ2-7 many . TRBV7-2 TGTGCCAGCAGCTTGGCTAGCCCTTACTACGAGCAGTACTTC CASSLASPYYEQYF
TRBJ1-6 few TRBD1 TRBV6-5 TGTGCCAGCAGTTACTCATCGGGACAGGCGGCTTATTCACCCCTCCACTTT CASSYSSGQAAYSPLHF
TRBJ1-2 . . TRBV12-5 TGTGCTAGTGGTATAGATTTTACGGGCTACACCTTC CASGIDFTGYTF
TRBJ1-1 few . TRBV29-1 TGCAGCGTTGAATCGTGGGAACGGACTGAAGCTTTCTTT CSVESWERTEAFF
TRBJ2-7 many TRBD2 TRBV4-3 TGCGCCAGCAGCCCAACGGAGCGGGACGGAGTCGAGCAGTACTTC CASSPTERDGVEQYF
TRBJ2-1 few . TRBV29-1 TGCAGCGTTGAAGAGGGCGGGACCCATGAGCAGTTCTTC CSVEEGGTHEQFF
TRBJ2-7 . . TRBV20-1 TGCAGTGCTAGTACGGGCCGCTCCTACGAGCAGTACTTC CSASTGRSYEQYF
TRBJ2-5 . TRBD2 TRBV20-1 TGCAGTGCGGGGGGAGGGAACCCACTACAAGAGACCCAGTACTTC CSAGGGNPLQETQYF
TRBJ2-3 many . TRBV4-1 TGCGCCAGCAGCCAAAGCAGGGCCAGCACAGATACGCAGTATTTT CASSQSRASTDTQYF
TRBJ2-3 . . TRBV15 TGTGCCACCGCCGACCCAGCCACCTTAGGAGATACGCAGTATTTT CATADPATLGDTQYF
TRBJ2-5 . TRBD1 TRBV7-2 TGTGCCAGCAGCGTCTACAGGGGAAAGGGAGAGACCCAGTACTTC CASSVYRGKGETQYF
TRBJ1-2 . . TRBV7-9 TGTGCCAGCAGCTTAGGAGGCAGGGGACCCAACTATGGCTACACCTTC CASSLGGRGPNYGYTF
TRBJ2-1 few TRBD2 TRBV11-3 TGTGCCAGCAGCCGGGGGGGATCGGGTGAGCAGTTCTTC CASSRGGSGEQFF
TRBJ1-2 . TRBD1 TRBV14 TGTGCCAGCAGTCAGGGGGACCTCCTCTTGGAGGGCTACACCTTC CASSQGDLLLEGYTF
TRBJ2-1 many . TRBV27 TGTGCCAGCATGAGGGGACCTGAGCAGTTCTTC CASMRGPEQFF
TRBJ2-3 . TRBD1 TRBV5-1 TGCGCCAGCAGCTTGGATAGGACAGGGTCAGATACGCAGTATTTT CASSLDRTGSDTQYF
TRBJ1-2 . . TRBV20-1 TGCAGTGCTAGAGAAGGGACTCGCCCAAATTCGGGTGGCTACACCTTC CSAREGTRPNSGGYTF
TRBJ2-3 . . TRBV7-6 TGTGCCAGCAGCCCCACGTGGGCGGTTTCTAGCACAGATACGCAGTATTTT CASSPTWAVSSTDTQYF
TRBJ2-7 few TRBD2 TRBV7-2 TGTGCCAGCACCAAAGGACTAGCGGGATCCTACGAGCAGTACTTC CASTKGLAGSYEQYF
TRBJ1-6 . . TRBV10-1 TGCGCCAGCAGTGAGCCCAATTCACCCCTCCACTTT CASSEPNSPLHF
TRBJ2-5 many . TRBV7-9 TGTGCCAGCAGCCGGGGATTGGGGCAAGAGACCCAGTACTTC CASSRGLGQETQYF
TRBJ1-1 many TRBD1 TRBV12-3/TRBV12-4 TGTGCCAGCAGTCCCGACAGGGGAACTGAAGCTTTCTTT CASSPDRGTEAFF
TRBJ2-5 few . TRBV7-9 TGTGCCAGCAGCTTTATGTCAGGACAGGAGACCCAGTACTTC CASSFMSGQETQYF
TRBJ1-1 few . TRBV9 TGTGCCAGCAGCCGGCAAGGACAGCTAAACACTGAAGCTTTCTTT CASSRQGQLNTEAFF
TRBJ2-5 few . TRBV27 TGTGCCAGCAGTTTAAACAGGCTGTACCAAGAGACCCAGTACTTC CASSLNRLYQETQYF
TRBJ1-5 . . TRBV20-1 TGCAGTGCTAGGCCGGGATCGGAGTATCAGCCCCAGCATTTT CSARPGSEYQPQHF
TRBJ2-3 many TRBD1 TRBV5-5 TGTGCCAGCACCGCCGGGGACAGGGTTTGGGATACGCAGTATTTT CASTAGDRVWDTQYF
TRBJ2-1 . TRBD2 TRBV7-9 TGTGCCAGCAGCCCGCTAAACCCGGGACTAGCTGGACGGGTCTACAATGAGCAGTTCTTC CASSPLNPGLAGRVYNEQFF
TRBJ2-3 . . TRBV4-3 TGCGCCAGCAGCCACTTGGGGGTCGGTTACACAGATACGCAGTATTTT CASSHLGVGYTDTQYF
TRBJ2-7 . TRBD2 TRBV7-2 TGTGCCAGCAGCTCAATGGGGACTAGCGGGAGTTTTCTCTACGAGCAGTACTTC CASSSMGTSGSFLYEQYF
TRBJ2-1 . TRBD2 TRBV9 TGTGCCAGCAGCGGGGGGGGACGTGGGGAGCAGTTCTTC CASSGGGRGEQFF
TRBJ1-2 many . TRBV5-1 TGCGCCAGCAGCTTGGCGGGGGATAACTATGGCTACACCTTC CASSLAGDNYGYTF
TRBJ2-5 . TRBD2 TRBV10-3 TGTGCCATCACCATAGCGGGAGAGGGTGAGCAGTACTTC CAITIAGEGEQYF
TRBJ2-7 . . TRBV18 TGTGCCAGCTCCCTAAAGACGGGGTTTGTCCACGAGCAGTACTTC CASSLKTGFVHEQYF
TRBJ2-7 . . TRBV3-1 TGTGCCAGCAGCCAGGGTCTAGCGTCAACCTACGAGCAGTACTTC CASSQGLASTYEQYF
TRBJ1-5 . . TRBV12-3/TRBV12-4 TGTGCCAGCAAAGCGCCAGGAGGGAATCAGCCCCAGCATTTT CASKAPGGNQPQHF
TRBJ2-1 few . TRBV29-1 TGCAGCGTCTTTATCGACAATGAGCAGTTCTTC CSVFIDNEQFF
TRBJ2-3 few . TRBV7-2 TGTGCCAGCAGCTTTTGGGCAGGACCTGGATCAGATACGCAGTATTTT CASSFWAGPGSDTQYF
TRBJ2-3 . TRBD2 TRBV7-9 TGTGCCAGCAGCTTAGCGCTGGCACTAGCGGTCTCAGATACGCAGTATTTT CASSLALALAVSDTQYF
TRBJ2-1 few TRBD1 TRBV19 TGTGCCAGTAGTATCGGGGACAGAGAGAGGGAGTTCTTC CASSIGDREREFF
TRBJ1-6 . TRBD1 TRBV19 TGTGCCAGTAGTATCCGGGACAGGGGTGTCGGTTCACCCCTCCACTTT CASSIRDRGVGSPLHF
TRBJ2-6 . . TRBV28 TGTGCCAGCCATAGGACGTTCTCTGGGGCCAACGTCCTGACTTTC CASHRTFSGANVLTF
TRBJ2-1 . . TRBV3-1 TGTGCCAGCAGCCCTCAGAACCCTGGGTACAATGAGCAGTTCTTC CASSPQNPGYNEQFF
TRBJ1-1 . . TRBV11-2 TGTGCCAGCAGCTTCGGCGGGCACCTGAACACTGAAGCTTTCTTT CASSFGGHLNTEAFF
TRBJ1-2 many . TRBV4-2 TGTGCCAGCAGCCAAGATATACAAATCTATGGCTACACCTTC CASSQDIQIYGYTF
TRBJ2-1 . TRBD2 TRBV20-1 TGCAGTGCTAGAGTGGCGGGAGGGTCGCGCAATGAGCAGTTCTTC CSARVAGGSRNEQFF
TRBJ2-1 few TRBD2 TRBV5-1 TGCGCCAGCAGCTTGGACGCGGGAGGGCCAAACAATGAGCAGTTCTTC CASSLDAGGPNNEQFF
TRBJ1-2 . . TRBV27 TGTGCCAGCAGTCCCAGTCGGGCGGCAGCCCTTTATGGCTACACCTTC CASSPSRAAALYGYTF
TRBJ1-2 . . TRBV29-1 TGCAGCGTTGACTTCGGTGGGTACGGCTACACCTTC CSVDFGGYGYTF